Below, 7 T cell receptor beta chains from the same sample are listed, as sequenced in a study of shared clonotypes between healthy human individuals. Naive CD8 isolation took CD45RO-negative cells positively selected for CCR7 and excluded terminally differentiated effector memory CD45RA+ cells. TCRdb's copy holds only in-frame clones and misses some; the assay was immunoSEQ multiplex PCR. Found here are hundreds of thousands of clones, around 96% of them singletons; the top ten hold 0.2% to 0.25%. Sample: naive CD8+ T cells sorted from blood. The receptors shown here come from a man aged 25 to 40 in good health.

J is TRBJ2-7 and V is TRBV9, with D maybe TRBD2 (5 bases). Trimming left V 1 base short and J 2 bases short, with 16 bases between. The CDR3 extends over 16 amino acids. Per the germline V gene, CDR1 is SGDLS and CDR2 is YYNGEE. The CDR3 spells CASSVYGAEPPYEQYF. CDR3 bases: TGTGCCAGCAGCGTATACGGAGCGGAGCCCCCCTACGAGCAGTACTTC.

V and J are TRBV7-9 and TRBJ1-1, with 11 bases that match TRBD1. The CDR3 length is 15 residues. Germline V lookup: CDR1 SEHNR, CDR2 FQNEAQ (reference sequence). The junction had 4 bases not matched to a gene; V was cut back by 3 bases and J by 4 bases. The CDR3 region has the DNA TGTGCCAGCAGCTTCACCGGGACAGGGGGCACTGAAGCTTTCTTT. This encodes CASSFTGTGGTEAFF.

The genes are TRBV9 and TRBJ1-1, with unresolved D. The CDR3 consists of 12 residues. Germline CDR1 SGDLS, CDR2 YYNGEE. The V and J ends lost 3 bases and 2 bases respectively, with 5 bases between them. The CDR3 protein is CASSATNTEAFF. DNA for the CDR3: TGTGCCAGCAGCGCCACCAACACTGAAGCTTTCTTT.

The chain is built from TRBV7-9 and TRBJ2-7; no reliable D call. Trimming removed 7 bases from V and 0 bases from J, with 10 bases in between. The CDR3 totals 13 residues. Germline V CDR1 and CDR2: SEHNR, FQNEAQ (reference sequence). The DNA for the CDR3 is TGTGCCAGCAAACCCGATAGCTCCTACGAGCAGTACTTC. Protein sequence: CASKPDSSYEQYF.

The chain combines TRBV15 with TRBJ1-4; D might be TRBD1 (6 bases). Germline V lookup: CDR1 LNHNV, CDR2 YYDKDF (reference sequence). The CDR3 spans 14 residues. V dropped 4 bases and J dropped 6 bases, with 12 bases sitting between them. CDR3 DNA: TGTGCCACCAGCACGGGGGGGGCGGATGAAAAACTGTTTTTT. Protein sequence: CATSTGGADEKLFF.

This clone appeared a single time. The chain carries TRBV5-1 and TRBJ2-7; D remains unclear. CDR1 and CDR2 from the germline V gene are SGHRS and YFSETQ. The CDR3 length is 14 residues. Trimming shortened V by 4 bases and J by 4 bases, and 15 bases separated the two germline ends. CDR3 residues: CASSPGGPTYEQYF. The CDR3 bases are TGCGCCAGCAGCCCGGGCGGTCCCACGTACGAGCAGTACTTC.

This clone appeared a single time. The CDR3, as DNA: TGTGCCAGTCAGACTAGCGGGACCAACAATGAGCAGTTCTTC. This translates into CASQTSGTNNEQFF. The rearrangement joins TRBV27 to TRBJ2-1; 11 bases align to TRBD2. J gave up 5 bases and V 9 bases, and 6 bases lay outside the gene matches. CDR3 size: 14 residues. The germline V gene encodes CDR1 MNHEY and CDR2 SMNVEV (reference sequence).